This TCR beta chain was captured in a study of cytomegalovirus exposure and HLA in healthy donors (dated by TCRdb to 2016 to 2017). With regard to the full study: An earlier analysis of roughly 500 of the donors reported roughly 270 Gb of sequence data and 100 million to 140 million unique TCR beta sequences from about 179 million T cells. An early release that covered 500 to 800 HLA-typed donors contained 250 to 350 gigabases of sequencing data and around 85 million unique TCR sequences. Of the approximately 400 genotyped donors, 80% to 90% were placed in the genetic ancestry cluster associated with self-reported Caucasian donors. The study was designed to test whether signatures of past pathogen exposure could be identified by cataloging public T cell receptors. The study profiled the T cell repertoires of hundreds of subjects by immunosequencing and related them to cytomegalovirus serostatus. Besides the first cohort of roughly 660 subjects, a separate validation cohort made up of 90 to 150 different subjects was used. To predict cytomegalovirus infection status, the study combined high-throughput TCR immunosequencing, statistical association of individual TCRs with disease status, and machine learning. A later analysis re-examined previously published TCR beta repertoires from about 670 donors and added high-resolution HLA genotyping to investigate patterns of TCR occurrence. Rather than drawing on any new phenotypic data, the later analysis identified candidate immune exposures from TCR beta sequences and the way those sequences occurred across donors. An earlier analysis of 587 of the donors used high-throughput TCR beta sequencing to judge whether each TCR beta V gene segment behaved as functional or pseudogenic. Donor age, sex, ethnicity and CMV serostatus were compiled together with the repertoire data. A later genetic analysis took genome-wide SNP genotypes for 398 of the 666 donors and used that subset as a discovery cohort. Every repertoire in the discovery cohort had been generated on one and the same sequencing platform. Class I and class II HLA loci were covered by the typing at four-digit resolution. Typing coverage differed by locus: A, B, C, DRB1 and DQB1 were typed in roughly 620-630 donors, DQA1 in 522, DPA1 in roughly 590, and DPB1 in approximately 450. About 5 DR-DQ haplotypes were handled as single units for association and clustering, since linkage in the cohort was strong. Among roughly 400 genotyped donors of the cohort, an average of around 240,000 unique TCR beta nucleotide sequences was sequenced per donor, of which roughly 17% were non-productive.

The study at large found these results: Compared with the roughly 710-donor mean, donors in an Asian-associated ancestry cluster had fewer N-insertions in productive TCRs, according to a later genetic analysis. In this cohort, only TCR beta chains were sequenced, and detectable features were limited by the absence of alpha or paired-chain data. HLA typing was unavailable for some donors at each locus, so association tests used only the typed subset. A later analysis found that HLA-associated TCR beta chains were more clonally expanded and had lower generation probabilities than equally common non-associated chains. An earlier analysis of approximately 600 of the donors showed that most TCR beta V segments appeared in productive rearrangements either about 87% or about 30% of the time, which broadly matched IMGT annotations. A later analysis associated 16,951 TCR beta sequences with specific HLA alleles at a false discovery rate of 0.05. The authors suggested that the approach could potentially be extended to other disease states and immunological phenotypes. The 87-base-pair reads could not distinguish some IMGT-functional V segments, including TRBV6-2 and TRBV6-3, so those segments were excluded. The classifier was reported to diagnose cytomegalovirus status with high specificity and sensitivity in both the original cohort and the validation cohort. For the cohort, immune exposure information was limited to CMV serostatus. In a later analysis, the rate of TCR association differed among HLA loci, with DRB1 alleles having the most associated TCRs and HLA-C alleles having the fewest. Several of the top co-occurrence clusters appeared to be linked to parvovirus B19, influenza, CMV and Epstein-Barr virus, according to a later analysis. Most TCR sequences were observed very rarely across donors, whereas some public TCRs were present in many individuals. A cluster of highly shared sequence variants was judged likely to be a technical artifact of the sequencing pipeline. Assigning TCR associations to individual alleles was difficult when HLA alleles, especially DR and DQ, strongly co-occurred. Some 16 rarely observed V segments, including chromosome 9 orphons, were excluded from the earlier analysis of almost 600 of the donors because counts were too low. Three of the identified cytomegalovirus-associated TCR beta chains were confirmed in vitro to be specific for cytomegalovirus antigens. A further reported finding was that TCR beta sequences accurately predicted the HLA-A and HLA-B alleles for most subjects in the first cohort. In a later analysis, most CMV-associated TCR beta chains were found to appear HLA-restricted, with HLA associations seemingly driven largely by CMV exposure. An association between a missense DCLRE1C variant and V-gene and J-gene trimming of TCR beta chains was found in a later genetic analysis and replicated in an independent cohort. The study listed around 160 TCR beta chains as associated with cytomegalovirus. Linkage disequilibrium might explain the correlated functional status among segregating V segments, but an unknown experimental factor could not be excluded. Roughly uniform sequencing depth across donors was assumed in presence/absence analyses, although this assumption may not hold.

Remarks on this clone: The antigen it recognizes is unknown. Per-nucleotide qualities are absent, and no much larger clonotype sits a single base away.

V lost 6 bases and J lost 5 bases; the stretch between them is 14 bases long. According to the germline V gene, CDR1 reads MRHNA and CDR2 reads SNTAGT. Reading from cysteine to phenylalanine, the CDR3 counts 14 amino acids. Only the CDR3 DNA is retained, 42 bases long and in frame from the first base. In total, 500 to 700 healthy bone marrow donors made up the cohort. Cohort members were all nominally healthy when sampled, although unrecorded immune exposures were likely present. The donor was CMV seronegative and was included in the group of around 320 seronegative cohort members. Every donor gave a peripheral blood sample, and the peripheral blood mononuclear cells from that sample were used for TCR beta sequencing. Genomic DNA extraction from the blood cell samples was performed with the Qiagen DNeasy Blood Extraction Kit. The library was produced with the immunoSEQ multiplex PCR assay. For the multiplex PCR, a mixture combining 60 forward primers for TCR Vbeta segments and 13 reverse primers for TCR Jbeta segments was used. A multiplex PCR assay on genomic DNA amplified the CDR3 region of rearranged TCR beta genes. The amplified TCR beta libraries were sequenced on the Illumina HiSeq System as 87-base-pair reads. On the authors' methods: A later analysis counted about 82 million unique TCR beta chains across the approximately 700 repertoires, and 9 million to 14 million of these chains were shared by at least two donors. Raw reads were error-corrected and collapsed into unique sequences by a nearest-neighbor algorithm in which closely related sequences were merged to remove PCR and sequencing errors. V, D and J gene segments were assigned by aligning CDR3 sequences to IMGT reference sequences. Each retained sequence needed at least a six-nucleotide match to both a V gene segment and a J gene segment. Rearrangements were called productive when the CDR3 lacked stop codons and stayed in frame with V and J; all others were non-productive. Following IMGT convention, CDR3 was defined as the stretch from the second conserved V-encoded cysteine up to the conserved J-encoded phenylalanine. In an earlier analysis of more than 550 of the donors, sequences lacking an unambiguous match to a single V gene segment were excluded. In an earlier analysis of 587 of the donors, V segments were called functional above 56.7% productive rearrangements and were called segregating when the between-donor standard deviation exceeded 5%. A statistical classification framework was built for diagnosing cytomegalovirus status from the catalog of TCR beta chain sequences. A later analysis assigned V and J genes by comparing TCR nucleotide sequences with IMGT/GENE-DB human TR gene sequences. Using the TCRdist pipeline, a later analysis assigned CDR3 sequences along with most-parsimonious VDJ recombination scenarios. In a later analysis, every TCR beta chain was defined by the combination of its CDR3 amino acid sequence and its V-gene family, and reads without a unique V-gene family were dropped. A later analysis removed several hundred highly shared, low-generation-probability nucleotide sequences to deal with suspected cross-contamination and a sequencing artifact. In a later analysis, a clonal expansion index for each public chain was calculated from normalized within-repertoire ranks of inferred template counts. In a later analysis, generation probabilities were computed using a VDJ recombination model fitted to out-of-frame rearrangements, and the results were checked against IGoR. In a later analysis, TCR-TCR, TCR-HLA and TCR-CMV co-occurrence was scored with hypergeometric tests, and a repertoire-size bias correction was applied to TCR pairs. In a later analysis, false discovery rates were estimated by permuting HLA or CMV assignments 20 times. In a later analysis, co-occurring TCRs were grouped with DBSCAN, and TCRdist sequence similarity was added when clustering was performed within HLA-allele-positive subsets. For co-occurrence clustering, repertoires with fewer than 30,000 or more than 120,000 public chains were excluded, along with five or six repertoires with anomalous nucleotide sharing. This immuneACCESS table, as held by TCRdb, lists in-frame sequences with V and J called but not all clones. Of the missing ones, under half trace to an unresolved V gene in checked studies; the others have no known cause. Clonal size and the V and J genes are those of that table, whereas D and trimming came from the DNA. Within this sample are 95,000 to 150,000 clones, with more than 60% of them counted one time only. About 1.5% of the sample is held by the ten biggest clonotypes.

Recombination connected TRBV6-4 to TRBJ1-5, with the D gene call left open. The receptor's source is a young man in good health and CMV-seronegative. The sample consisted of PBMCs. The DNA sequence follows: TGTGCCAGCAGGATACGGGTCCACGATCAGCCCCAGCATTTT. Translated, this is CASRIRVHDQPQHF.